This T cell receptor (beta chain) was profiled in a study of cytomegalovirus exposure and HLA in healthy donors. Study observations and caveats: Immune exposure data for these donors was limited to CMV serostatus. In a later analysis, productive TCRs from donors in an Asian-associated ancestry cluster reportedly carried fewer N-insertions than the cohort mean.

With V trimmed by 5 bases and J by 3 bases, 17 bases remained unmatched. The CDR3 runs to 18 residues. Per the germline V gene, CDR1 is SGHTA and CDR2 is FQGTGA. The PCR was carried out with 60 Vbeta primers and 13 Jbeta primers. Clones were sequenced by immunoSEQ multiplex PCR, and TCRdb holds only the in-frame ones, with some missing. Seen here are 75,000 to 100,000 clones, roughly 79% observed once, and the top ten hold 12% to 15%. Note on this clone: The antigen is unknown.

V and J are TRBV7-3 and TRBJ1-1; 8 bases are shared with TRBD1. The sequence was collected from a woman aged 65 to 85 in good health and CMV-seropositive. Sequences were obtained from PBMCs. For the CDR3, the DNA is TGTGCCAGCAGCGCCGCCGCTACAGGGGGACCTCGTCACACTGAAGCTTTCTTT. This codes for CASSAAATGGPRHTEAFF.